Listed below are T cell receptor beta chains from one sample, sequenced in a study of blood T cell repertoires in COVID-19. Generated by immunoSEQ multiplex PCR, the TCRdb table keeps only in-frame clones and is missing some. The sample has about 55,000 clones; 70% to 90% are singletons. Specimen: peripheral blood. The receptors here all came from a human donor in a cohort sampled during active COVID-19. The CDR3 runs from the conserved cysteine through the conserved F or W. The D gene is left open where the match is weak. For some rows the clone size is stated as once, few or many, or as a class when expanded; others skip it.

TRBV28	TRBJ2-2	-	-	CAIGSHGNTGELFF	TGTGCCATCGGGAGCCACGGGAACACCGGGGAGCTGTTTTTT
TRBV7-2	TRBJ2-7	once	-	CASSSWSPGSYEQYF	TGTGCCAGCAGCTCCTGGTCTCCGGGCTCCTACGAGCAGTACTTC
TRBV9	TRBJ2-5	-	TRBD1	CASSHGTGVRETQYF	TGTGCCAGCAGCCACGGGACAGGAGTCAGGGAGACCCAGTACTTC
TRBV9	TRBJ2-1	-	-	CASSPPTGYSYNEQFF	TGTGCCAGCAGCCCACCGACGGGATACTCCTACAATGAGCAGTTCTTC
TRBV3-1/TRBV3-2	TRBJ2-7	once	-	CASSQGESLAGRYF	TGTGCCAGCAGCCAAGGGGAGTCACTAGCCGGGCGGTACTTC
TRBV7-2	TRBJ2-4	few	-	CASSLRQGQNIQYF	TGTGCCAGCAGCTTACGCCAGGGCCAAAACATTCAGTACTTC
TRBV29-1	TRBJ2-5	-	TRBD1	CSVDRTGAETQYF	TGCAGCGTTGACAGGACAGGAGCTGAGACCCAGTACTTC
TRBV7-8	TRBJ2-3	-	TRBD2	CASSFAGGVVDTQYF	TGTGCCAGCAGCTTTGCGGGAGGGGTTGTAGATACGCAGTATTTT
TRBV19	TRBJ2-1	-	TRBD2	CASSSTSGRTNEQFF	TGTGCCAGTAGTTCCACTAGCGGGAGGACTAATGAGCAGTTCTTC
TRBV4-3	TRBJ2-2	-	-	CASSQERSTGELFF	TGCGCCAGCAGCCAAGAGAGAAGCACCGGGGAGCTGTTTTTT
TRBV30	TRBJ1-5	-	-	CALKLTGTRNQPQHF	TGTGCCTTGAAGCTAACAGGGACCCGAAATCAGCCCCAGCATTTT
TRBV6-1	TRBJ2-7	-	-	CASSEGREQYF	TGTGCCAGCAGTGAAGGGAGGGAGCAGTACTTC
TRBV7-2	TRBJ2-1	-	TRBD1	CASSLATGVENEQFF	TGTGCCAGCAGCTTAGCGACAGGGGTGGAGAATGAGCAGTTCTTC
TRBV4-3	TRBJ1-6	few	TRBD1	CASSQEGQGAGNNSPLHF	TGCGCCAGCAGCCAAGAAGGACAGGGGGCGGGTAATAATTCACCCCTCCACTTT
TRBV19	TRBJ1-2	-	-	CASRDGDGGYTF	TGTGCCAGTAGGGACGGGGATGGCGGCTACACCTTC
TRBV10-2	TRBJ2-7	-	TRBD2	CASRVAGGPYEQYF	TGCGCCAGCAGGGTAGCGGGAGGGCCCTACGAGCAGTACTTC
TRBV11-3	TRBJ1-2	-	-	CAWGGARAGNYGYTF	TGTGCCTGGGGAGGGGCCAGGGCGGGAAACTATGGCTACACCTTC
TRBV4-3	TRBJ2-1	-	-	CASSQVTDPYNEQFF	TGCGCCAGCAGCCAAGTGACTGACCCTTACAATGAGCAGTTCTTC
TRBV28	TRBJ2-7	-	TRBD2	CASSLGGLAGVYEQYF	TGTGCCAGCAGTTTGGGAGGGCTAGCGGGAGTGTACGAGCAGTACTTC
TRBV19	TRBJ1-6	-	TRBD1	CASSPTGGETYNSPLHF	TGTGCCAGTAGTCCAACAGGGGGAGAGACCTATAATTCACCCCTCCACTTT
TRBV9	TRBJ1-2	-	-	CASSVTGDPYGYTF	TGTGCCAGCAGCGTTACGGGGGATCCCTATGGCTACACCTTC
TRBV6-5	TRBJ1-1	-	TRBD1	CASNPTGLNTEAFF	TGTGCCAGCAACCCGACAGGGTTGAACACTGAAGCTTTCTTT
TRBV9	TRBJ1-5	-	-	CASSVTGDYQPQHF	TGTGCCAGCAGCGTCACAGGAGACTATCAGCCCCAGCATTTT
TRBV6-2/TRBV6-3	TRBJ2-3	-	TRBD2	CASSYSGGSGATQYF	TGTGCCAGCAGTTACTCCGGGGGGTCTGGGGCTACGCAGTATTTT
TRBV19	TRBJ2-2	-	TRBD1	CASSILQQGTGELFF	TGTGCCAGTAGTATACTACAACAGGGGACCGGGGAGCTGTTTTTT
TRBV28	TRBJ1-3	-	-	CASSWRGPSGNTIYF	TGTGCCAGCAGTTGGCGGGGCCCGTCTGGAAACACCATATATTTT
TRBV28	TRBJ1-2	-	-	CASSFAGSHFNYGYTF	TGTGCCAGCAGTTTCGCGGGGTCACACTTTAACTATGGCTACACCTTC
TRBV28	TRBJ2-6	once	TRBD1	CASSFPPRAGGSGANVLTF	TGTGCCAGCAGTTTTCCCCCGAGAGCAGGGGGCTCTGGGGCCAACGTCCTGACTTTC
TRBV20-1	TRBJ1-6	-	-	CSASPRRANSPLHF	TGCAGTGCTAGTCCCCGGAGGGCAAATTCACCCCTCCACTTT
TRBV29-1	TRBJ2-3	-	TRBD1	CSVENRGTDTQYF	TGCAGCGTTGAAAACAGGGGTACAGATACGCAGTATTTT
TRBV5-1	TRBJ2-6	-	TRBD1	CASSDGQGRSGANVLTF	TGCGCCAGCAGCGACGGACAGGGGCGCTCTGGGGCCAACGTCCTGACTTTC
TRBV5-4	TRBJ2-7	-	-	CASSLDRRAYEQYF	TGTGCCAGCAGCTTGGACAGGAGGGCTTACGAGCAGTACTTC
TRBV4-1	TRBJ2-1	-	-	CASSQRESSYNEQFF	TGCGCCAGCAGCCAGCGGGAAAGCTCCTACAATGAGCAGTTCTTC
TRBV5-1	TRBJ1-4	-	-	CASSAHGVREKLFF	TGCGCCAGCAGCGCCCACGGGGTTAGGGAAAAACTGTTTTTT
TRBV19	TRBJ1-1	-	-	CASMTVAGNTEAFF	TGTGCCAGTATGACCGTAGCGGGGAACACTGAAGCTTTCTTT
TRBV10-3	TRBJ1-5	-	TRBD1	CAISESEGRGRNQPQHF	TGTGCCATCAGTGAGTCAGAGGGTAGGGGGCGGAATCAGCCCCAGCATTTT
TRBV9	TRBJ1-2	-	TRBD1	CASSVSGQDYGYTF	TGTGCCAGCAGCGTATCGGGACAGGACTATGGCTACACCTTC
TRBV9	TRBJ2-5	-	-	CASSARGGTLVSRVDF	TGTGCCAGCAGCGCTAGGGGGGGTACCCTCGTTAGCCGTGTAGACTTC
TRBV3-1/TRBV3-2	TRBJ1-2	-	-	CASSQDQNINYGYTF	TGTGCCAGCAGCCAAGATCAAAACATAAACTATGGCTACACCTTC
TRBV4-3	TRBJ2-2	-	TRBD1	CASSLSPTGIGTGELFF	TGCGCCAGCAGCCTGTCCCCGACAGGGATCGGGACCGGGGAGCTGTTTTTT
TRBV29-1	TRBJ2-1	-	-	CSVGRGTYNEQFF	TGCAGCGTTGGGAGGGGAACCTACAATGAGCAGTTCTTC
TRBV4-1	TRBJ2-2	-	-	CASSQPGGRTGELFF	TGCGCCAGCAGCCAACCAGGAGGGAGGACCGGGGAGCTGTTTTTT
TRBV28	TRBJ1-2	-	TRBD1	CASSFTGTGDAYTF	TGTGCCAGCAGTTTTACGGGGACAGGGGATGCCTACACCTTC
TRBV10-3	TRBJ2-2	-	TRBD2	CAISERGLAKGELFF	TGTGCCATCAGTGAGCGAGGACTAGCTAAGGGGGAGCTGTTTTTT
TRBV28	TRBJ2-7	-	-	CASSPKTHGTLSYEQYF	TGTGCCAGCAGTCCAAAAACTCACGGGACTCTCTCCTACGAGCAGTACTTC
TRBV7-2	TRBJ2-1	-	-	CASSITSYNEQFF	TGTGCCAGCAGCATTACTAGCTACAATGAGCAGTTCTTC
TRBV25-1	TRBJ1-1	few	TRBD1	CASSGGQGATRLAEAFF	TGTGCCAGCAGTGGCGGACAGGGGGCGACTAGGCTCGCTGAAGCTTTCTTT
TRBV7-9	TRBJ2-3	-	TRBD2	CASSPTSGRSLDTQYF	TGTGCCAGCAGCCCGACTAGCGGGAGGAGTTTAGATACGCAGTATTTT
TRBV18	TRBJ2-1	once	TRBD2	CAGLGLRTAYNEQFF	TGTGCCGGACTAGGGCTAAGAACAGCCTACAATGAGCAGTTCTTC
TRBV3-1/TRBV3-2	TRBJ2-1	-	-	CASSQGWGGTFNNEQFF	TGTGCCAGCAGCCAAGGATGGGGCGGGACTTTCAACAATGAGCAGTTCTTC
TRBV7-2	TRBJ2-5	-	TRBD1	CASGTGPQETQYF	TGTGCCAGCGGGACAGGGCCACAAGAGACCCAGTACTTC
TRBV28	TRBJ1-1	-	TRBD1	CASRRQGGLGTEAFF	TGTGCCAGCAGGAGACAGGGAGGCTTGGGAACTGAAGCTTTCTTT
TRBV5-4	TRBJ2-4	-	-	CASSLGGGFNIQYF	TGTGCCAGCAGCTTGGGTGGGGGCTTTAACATTCAGTACTTC
TRBV6-5	TRBJ2-7	-	-	CASSPISYEQYF	TGTGCCAGCAGTCCTATCTCCTACGAGCAGTACTTC
TRBV5-1	TRBJ2-3	-	TRBD2	CASSRGLAGGLDTQYF	TGCGCCAGCAGCCGGGGACTAGCGGGAGGCCTAGATACGCAGTATTTT
TRBV11-3	TRBJ2-3	-	-	CASSLVGTSDTQYF	TGTGCCAGCAGCTTAGTCGGTACCTCAGATACGCAGTATTTT
TRBV7-2	TRBJ2-7	-	-	CASSLREVIGHEQYF	TGTGCCAGCAGCTTAAGAGAGGTAATCGGCCACGAGCAGTACTTC
TRBV5-8	TRBJ1-5	-	-	CASSLYRQGNQPQHF	TGTGCCAGCAGCTTGTACCGGCAGGGCAATCAGCCCCAGCATTTT
TRBV7-2	TRBJ2-3	-	TRBD2	CASSLLLAGDTQYF	TGTGCCAGCAGCTTACTACTAGCGGGAGATACGCAGTATTTT